This is a list of T cell receptor beta chains from one sample in a study of blood T cell repertoires in COVID-19. Some clones are missing from TCRdb's copy, which holds only in-frame ones; the method was immunoSEQ multiplex PCR. The sample holds approximately 94,000 clones, 75% to 95% seen once. The sequencing input was peripheral blood. Receptor source: a woman aged 50 to 60 in a cohort sampled during active COVID-19. CDR3s include the opening cysteine and the closing phenylalanine or tryptophan. Fields, in order: D gene, V gene, J gene, clone size, CDR3 protein, CDR3 DNA. The D gene is left open where the match is weak. Clone size is not always given. Where it is, it says once, few, many or a class for expanded clones.

d_gene: TRBD2
v_gene: TRBV5-1
j_gene: TRBJ2-2
abundance: .
CDR3aa: CASSASGRSLAGELFF
CDR3nt: TGCGCCAGCAGCGCTAGCGGGAGATCATTGGCCGGGGAGCTGTTTTTT

d_gene: .
v_gene: TRBV6-2/TRBV6-3
j_gene: TRBJ2-1
abundance: .
CDR3aa: CASSPSGQKADEQFF
CDR3nt: TGTGCCAGCAGCCCCTCAGGACAGAAAGCAGATGAGCAGTTCTTC

d_gene: TRBD2
v_gene: TRBV7-6
j_gene: TRBJ2-3
abundance: .
CDR3aa: CASTLEASGGGTQYF
CDR3nt: TGTGCCAGCACCCTAGAGGCTAGCGGGGGGGGTACGCAGTATTTT

d_gene: TRBD1
v_gene: TRBV5-1
j_gene: TRBJ2-4
abundance: .
CDR3aa: CASSFIYRGTKNIQYF
CDR3nt: TGCGCCAGCAGCTTTATTTACAGGGGTACCAAAAACATTCAGTACTTC

d_gene: TRBD1
v_gene: TRBV5-6
j_gene: TRBJ1-2
abundance: .
CDR3aa: CASRKGQGITYGYTF
CDR3nt: TGTGCCAGCAGAAAGGGACAGGGGATTACCTATGGCTACACCTTC

d_gene: .
v_gene: TRBV10-3
j_gene: TRBJ2-5
abundance: few
CDR3aa: CAISDRTERRQTQYF
CDR3nt: TGTGCCATCAGTGATCGAACGGAAAGGCGGCAGACCCAGTACTTC

d_gene: .
v_gene: TRBV30
j_gene: TRBJ2-3
abundance: .
CDR3aa: CAWSAAGGLGDTQYF
CDR3nt: TGTGCCTGGAGTGCGGCCGGGGGATTGGGAGATACGCAGTATTTT

d_gene: TRBD1
v_gene: TRBV29-1
j_gene: TRBJ2-1
abundance: .
CDR3aa: CSVVVGTGGYNEQFF
CDR3nt: TGCAGCGTTGTAGTTGGGACAGGGGGATACAATGAGCAGTTCTTC

d_gene: TRBD1
v_gene: TRBV12-3/TRBV12-4
j_gene: TRBJ2-1
abundance: .
CDR3aa: CASRYNRGEQFF
CDR3nt: TGTGCCAGCAGGTATAACAGGGGTGAGCAGTTCTTC

d_gene: TRBD1
v_gene: TRBV5-4
j_gene: TRBJ2-1
abundance: .
CDR3aa: CASSFRQGGYNEQFF
CDR3nt: TGTGCCAGCAGCTTCCGACAGGGGGGCTACAATGAGCAGTTCTTC

d_gene: .
v_gene: TRBV14
j_gene: TRBJ2-1
abundance: .
CDR3aa: CASSRGLYREQFF
CDR3nt: TGTGCCAGCAGCCGTGGACTGTATAGGGAGCAGTTCTTC

d_gene: .
v_gene: TRBV6-1
j_gene: TRBJ1-2
abundance: .
CDR3aa: CASSEQDPQINMRYTF
CDR3nt: TGTGCCAGCAGTGAACAAGACCCACAGATAAATATGCGCTACACCTTC

d_gene: .
v_gene: TRBV10-1
j_gene: TRBJ1-4
abundance: .
CDR3aa: CASSEPGVGEKLFF
CDR3nt: TGCGCCAGCAGTGAACCCGGGGTGGGGGAAAAACTGTTTTTT

d_gene: .
v_gene: TRBV7-3
j_gene: TRBJ1-5
abundance: .
CDR3aa: CASSPYPGFLYSNQPQHF
CDR3nt: TGTGCCAGCAGCCCATACCCGGGATTCCTTTATAGCAATCAGCCCCAGCATTTT

d_gene: TRBD1
v_gene: TRBV27
j_gene: TRBJ1-1
abundance: .
CDR3aa: CASSLETGSGTEAFF
CDR3nt: TGTGCCAGCAGTCTCGAGACAGGGTCGGGCACTGAAGCTTTCTTT

d_gene: TRBD2
v_gene: TRBV7-9
j_gene: TRBJ2-3
abundance: .
CDR3aa: CASSQKGLVDTQYF
CDR3nt: TGTGCCAGCAGCCAAAAAGGACTAGTCGATACGCAGTATTTT

d_gene: .
v_gene: TRBV7-2
j_gene: TRBJ2-5
abundance: .
CDR3aa: CASRPPGYQETQYF
CDR3nt: TGTGCCAGCAGGCCTCCGGGGTACCAAGAGACCCAGTACTTC

d_gene: TRBD1
v_gene: TRBV28
j_gene: TRBJ2-1
abundance: .
CDR3aa: CASSRAGTGGYNEQFF
CDR3nt: TGTGCCAGCAGTAGGGCCGGGACAGGGGGCTACAATGAGCAGTTCTTC

d_gene: TRBD1
v_gene: TRBV5-8
j_gene: TRBJ2-3
abundance: .
CDR3aa: CASSLRDRTTDTQYF
CDR3nt: TGTGCCAGCAGCTTAAGGGACAGGACCACAGATACGCAGTATTTT

d_gene: .
v_gene: TRBV2
j_gene: TRBJ2-7
abundance: .
CDR3aa: CASSEGGPDPYEQYF
CDR3nt: TGTGCCAGCAGCGAGGGGGGGCCCGATCCTTACGAGCAGTACTTC

d_gene: .
v_gene: TRBV2
j_gene: TRBJ1-5
abundance: .
CDR3aa: CASSVTGPPNQPQHF
CDR3nt: TGTGCCAGCAGCGTGACAGGTCCCCCTAATCAGCCCCAGCATTTT

d_gene: .
v_gene: TRBV4-2
j_gene: TRBJ2-7
abundance: few
CDR3aa: CASSQDWRGREGIYEQYF
CDR3nt: TGTGCCAGCAGCCAAGATTGGCGGGGCAGGGAAGGTATCTACGAGCAGTACTTC

d_gene: TRBD1
v_gene: TRBV7-9
j_gene: TRBJ2-1
abundance: .
CDR3aa: CASSLRQGSYNEQFF
CDR3nt: TGTGCCAGCAGCCTCCGACAGGGCTCCTACAATGAGCAGTTCTTC

d_gene: .
v_gene: TRBV5-1
j_gene: TRBJ1-6
abundance: .
CDR3aa: CASSLDRVHSPLHF
CDR3nt: TGCGCCAGCAGCTTGGACAGGGTGCATTCACCCCTCCACTTT

d_gene: TRBD2
v_gene: TRBV7-3
j_gene: TRBJ2-3
abundance: .
CDR3aa: CASRSFGGRTDTQYF
CDR3nt: TGTGCCAGCAGGTCCTTCGGCGGGAGGACAGATACGCAGTATTTT

d_gene: TRBD1
v_gene: TRBV7-9
j_gene: TRBJ2-3
abundance: .
CDR3aa: CASSLGGTGIDTQYF
CDR3nt: TGTGCCAGCAGCTTAGGGGGGACAGGGATAGATACGCAGTATTTT

d_gene: .
v_gene: TRBV5-1
j_gene: TRBJ1-2
abundance: .
CDR3aa: CASSLRPTGDGYTF
CDR3nt: TGCGCCAGCAGCTTGAGGCCAACGGGGGATGGCTACACCTTC